This paragraph covers one T cell receptor beta chain sequence. V was cut by 5 bases and J by 4 bases, with 14 bases left in between. This CDR3 spans 14 amino acids. CDR1 SGHVS and CDR2 FQNEAQ come from the germline V gene. These data originate in a study of T cell changes during pregnancy in multiple sclerosis. TCRdb keeps only in-frame clones here, not all; method: immunoSEQ multiplex PCR. In the table there are roughly 34,000 clones, 70% to 90% of which are singletons. The input for sequencing was CD8+ T cells from peripheral blood mononuclear cells, taken in the third trimester of pregnancy. This chain uses TRBV7-8 with TRBJ1-2, with D possibly matching TRBD1 (6 bases). This receptor was taken from a female donor with multiple sclerosis, enrolled in a pregnancy study. The CDR3, as DNA: TGTGCCAGCAGCAGAGAGGGGGTGGCCTATGGCTACACCTTC. Its protein product is CASSREGVAYGYTF.